This T cell receptor beta chain was documented in a study of synovial regulatory T cells in juvenile arthritis. The study's findings and limits: Synovial Tregs shared more CDR3 sequences with iaTregs than other blood Tregs. Largely private between patients, iaTreg TCR repertoires showed partial overlap with synovial Teff and blood CPL repertoires.

In regard to this clone: Its antigen is not known.

Sequencing used immunoSEQ multiplex PCR; TCRdb keeps in-frame clones, though not all of them. Its listing shows 8,000 to 10,000 clones. The CDR3 sequence is 16 residues long. The protein alone is recorded here. Germline V gene data show CDR1 as KGHSH and CDR2 as LQKENI. Approximately eleven-patient cohort: 11 active juvenile idiopathic arthritis patients, 3 polyarticular, 8 oligoarticular. Source material: Treg cells from blood. Subset reported: remaining (HLA-DR-negative) circulating blood Treg cells. The V and J genes are TRBV18 and TRBJ1-4. The sequence was collected from a donor aged 2-35 years with juvenile idiopathic arthritis. CDR3 loop: CASSLATGRINEKLFF.